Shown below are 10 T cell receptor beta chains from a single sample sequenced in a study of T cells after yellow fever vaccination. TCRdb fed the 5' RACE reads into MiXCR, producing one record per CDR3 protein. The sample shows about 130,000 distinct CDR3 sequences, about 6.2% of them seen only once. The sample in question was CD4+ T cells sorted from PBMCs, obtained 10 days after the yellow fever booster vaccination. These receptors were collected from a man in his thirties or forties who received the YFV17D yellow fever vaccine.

The DNA for the CDR3 is TGCAGTGTACATTCCGGGACCTTACCCTACAATGAGCAGTTCTTC. It yields the protein CSVHSGTLPYNEQFF. The rearrangement joins TRBV20-1 to TRBJ2-1; D may correspond to TRBD1 or TRBD2 (5 bases each). Germline values: CDR1 DFQATT, CDR2 SNEGSKA (reference sequence). V was clipped by 7 bases and J by 2 bases, with 18 bases between them. CDR3 length: 15 amino acids.

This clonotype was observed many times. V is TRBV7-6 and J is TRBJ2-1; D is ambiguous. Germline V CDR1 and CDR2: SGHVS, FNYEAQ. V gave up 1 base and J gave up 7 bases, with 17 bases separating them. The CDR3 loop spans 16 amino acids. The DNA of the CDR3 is TGTGCCAGCAGCTTAGAGCCCCGGAACCCCGGGAATGAGCAGTTCTTC. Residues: CASSLEPRNPGNEQFF.

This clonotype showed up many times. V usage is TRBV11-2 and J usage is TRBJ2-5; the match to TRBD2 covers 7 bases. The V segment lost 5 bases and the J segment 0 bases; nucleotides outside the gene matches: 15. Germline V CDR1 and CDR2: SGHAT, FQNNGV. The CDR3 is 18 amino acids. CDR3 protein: CASSPRLGRVLDQETQYF. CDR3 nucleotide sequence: TGTGCCAGCAGCCCTCGCTTGGGGAGGGTATTAGACCAAGAGACCCAGTACTTC.

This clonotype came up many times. CDR3 sequence reads: CASSFGDFGRGEKLFF. CDR3 DNA sequence: TGTGCCAGCAGTTTTGGGGATTTTGGGCGCGGTGAAAAACTGTTTTTT. The V and J genes are TRBV12-3 or TRBV12-4 and TRBJ1-4; D unclear. The V end was cut by 3 bases, the J end by 7 bases, with 18 bases between. There are 16 residues in the CDR3.

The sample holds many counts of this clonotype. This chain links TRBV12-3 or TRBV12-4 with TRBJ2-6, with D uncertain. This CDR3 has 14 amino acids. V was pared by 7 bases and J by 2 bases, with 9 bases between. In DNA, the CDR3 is TGTGCCAGCATTGCCACGACTGGGGCCAACGTCCTGACTTTC. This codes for CASIATTGANVLTF.

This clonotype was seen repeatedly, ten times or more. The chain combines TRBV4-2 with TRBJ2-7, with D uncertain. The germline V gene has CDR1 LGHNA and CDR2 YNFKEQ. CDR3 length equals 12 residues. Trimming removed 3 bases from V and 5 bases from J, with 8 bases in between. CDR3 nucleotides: TGTGCCAGCAGCCATGAGAACAACGAGCAGTACTTC. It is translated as CASSHENNEQYF.

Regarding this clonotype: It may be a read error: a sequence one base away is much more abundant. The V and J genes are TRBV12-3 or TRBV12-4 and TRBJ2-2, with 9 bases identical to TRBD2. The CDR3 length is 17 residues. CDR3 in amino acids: CGSSFIVAGAWTGELFF. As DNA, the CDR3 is TGTGGCAGCAGTTTTATTGTAGCGGGGGCTTGGACCGGGGAGCTGTTTTTT.

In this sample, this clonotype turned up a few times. This CDR3 reads CASSLTGSGETQYF. The CDR3 DNA is TGCGCCAGCAGCTTGACCGGGTCCGGGGAGACCCAGTACTTC. This chain connects TRBV5-1 to TRBJ2-5; D not resolved. CDR1 SGHRS and CDR2 YFSETQ come from the germline V gene. The CDR3 covers 14 residues. Deletions cut 1 base from V and 5 bases from J, with 12 bases between.

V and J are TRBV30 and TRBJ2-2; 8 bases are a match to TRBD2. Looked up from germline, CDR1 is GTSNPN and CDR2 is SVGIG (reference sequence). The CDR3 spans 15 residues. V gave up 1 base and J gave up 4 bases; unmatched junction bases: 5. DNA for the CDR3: TGTGCCTGGAGTGCGAGCGGGAGAATCACCGGGGAGCTGTTTTTT. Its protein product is CAWSASGRITGELFF.

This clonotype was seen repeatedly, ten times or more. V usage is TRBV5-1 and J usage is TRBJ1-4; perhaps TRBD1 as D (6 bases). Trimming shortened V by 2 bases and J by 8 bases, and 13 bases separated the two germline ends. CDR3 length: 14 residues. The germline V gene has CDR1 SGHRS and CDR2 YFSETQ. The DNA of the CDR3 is TGCGCCAGCAGCTTCACAGGGCTGAGGGAAAAACTGTTTTTT. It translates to CASSFTGLREKLFF. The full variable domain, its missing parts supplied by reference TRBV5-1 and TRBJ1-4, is KAGVTQTPRYLIKTRGQQVTLSCSPISGHRSVSWYQQTPGQGLQFLFEYFSETQRNKGNFPGRFSGRQFSNSRSEMNVSTLELGDSALYLCASSFTGLREKLFFGSGTQLSVL.